The 30 T cell receptor beta chains below come from one sample, sequenced in a study of T cells in Graves' hyperthyroidism and ophthalmopathy (dated by TCRdb to between 2018 and 2020). Library prep was done by multiplex PCR. The data were produced on an Illumina HiSeq 2000. The TCR beta CDR3 regions were amplified from RNA transcripts. For the first round of RT-PCR on the TCR CDR3, the HTBI primer set was used together with the Qiagen OneStep RT-PCR kit. TCRdb trimmed public reads at Q25 via fastp, called clones via MiXCR and kept in-frame beta chains. Identical CDR3 protein sequences are pooled into one entry, listed with their most common genes and DNA. This sample holds some 560,000 distinct CDR3 sequences; 15% to 17% were observed only once. The ten largest account for around 7.5% of the sample. The sample taken for sequencing was blood. The receptors were sampled from a woman in her 30s with Graves' hyperthyroidism.

As for this clonotype: A read error may explain this, as a much larger clone is one base away. V is TRBV29-1 and J is TRBJ2-1; 9 bases map to TRBD2. This CDR3 has 14 residues. V lost 6 bases and J lost 3; bases outside the gene matches: 6. Germline CDR1 SQVTM, CDR2 ANQGSEA. The CDR3 sequence is CSVLASGNYNEQFF. The CDR3 DNA reads TGCAGCGTATTGGCTAGCGGGAACTACAATGAGCAGTTCTTC.

This clonotype was seen more than once but under ten times. The chain recombines TRBV28 with TRBJ2-7, with 7 bases lining up with TRBD2. The CDR3 is 15 residues long. Germline V CDR1 and CDR2: MDHEN, SYDVKM. The V segment lost 7 bases and the J segment 2 bases; nucleotides outside the gene matches: 11. CDR3 in DNA: TGTGCCAGCAATGAGAGCGGGACCGGTACCTACGAGCAGTACTTC. Protein: CASNESGTGTYEQYF.

This clonotype was found many times. CDR3 in amino acids: CASRKGQPNTGELFF. CDR3 in DNA: TGTGCCAGCAGAAAGGGACAGCCGAACACCGGGGAGCTGTTTTTT. The chain recombines TRBV6-1 with TRBJ2-2; 7 bases are shared with TRBD1. The CDR3 spans 15 residues. Germline V lookup: CDR1 MNHNS, CDR2 SASEGT. The J segment lost 0 bases and the V segment lost 6 bases, leaving 4 bases of the junction unmatched.

In this sample, this clonotype turned up many times. The genes are TRBV7-8 and TRBJ2-3; D not certain. Between the trimmed V and J ends, which lost 2 bases and 5 bases, there was a span of 8 bases. Germline CDR1 reads SGHVS; CDR2 reads FQNEAQ. The CDR3 runs to 13 residues. The CDR3 sequence: CASSLFTGDTQYF. The CDR3 DNA reads TGTGCCAGCAGCTTATTTACCGGAGATACGCAGTATTTT.

Ten or more counts support this clonotype. The rearrangement links TRBV3-1 to TRBJ2-5, with D unresolved. Between the trimmed V and J ends, which lost 1 base and 0 bases, there was a span of 6 bases. CDR1 and CDR2 from the germline V gene are LGHDT and YNNKEL (reference sequence). CDR3 length: 14 amino acids. The CDR3 loop is CASSQVWNQETQYF. CDR3 sequence (DNA): TGTGCCAGCAGCCAAGTGTGGAACCAAGAGACCCAGTACTTC.

This clonotype was counted many times. The gene calls are TRBV7-9 and TRBJ2-7; possible D gene TRBD2, 6 bases. The CDR3 is 16 residues long. Looked up from germline, CDR1 is SEHNR and CDR2 is FQNEAQ (reference sequence). Trimming stripped 4 bases from V and 1 base from J, with 17 bases between. The CDR3: CASSSLGGGVSYEQYF. The CDR3 DNA sequence: TGTGCCAGCAGCTCACTCGGGGGTGGAGTTTCCTACGAGCAGTACTTC.

The chain's CDR3 is CATSNVWEDTQYF. CDR3 in DNA: TGTGCCACCAGCAATGTGTGGGAGGATACGCAGTATTTT. The chain has TRBV24-1 and TRBJ2-3; TRBD2 might be the D (5 bases). The CDR3 has 13 amino acids. Germline V gives CDR1 KGHDR, CDR2 SFDVKD. V lost 7 bases and J lost 6, with 13 bases in between.

This clonotype was seen ten or more times. The chain joins TRBV5-5 to TRBJ2-1, with D hard to call. Germline-derived CDR1 and CDR2 are SGHKS and YYEKEE (reference sequence). The CDR3 is 11 residues long. Trimming cost V 5 bases and J 8 bases, with 8 bases left between them. CDR3 sequence (DNA): TGTGCCAGCAGGGTAGCTGATGAGCAGTTCTTC. Its protein product is CASRVADEQFF.

This clonotype came up a few times. The CDR3 here is CASSQDLKNTGELFF. As DNA, the CDR3 is TGTGCCAGCAGCCAAGATCTTAAAAACACCGGGGAGCTGTTTTTT. V gene TRBV4-2 combines with J gene TRBJ2-2; unclear D gene. There are 15 residues in the CDR3. CDR1 is LGHNA and CDR2 is YNFKEQ in the germline V gene. Trimming cost V 0 bases and J 2 bases, with 7 bases left between them.

This clonotype has just a few counts. The genes are TRBV3-1 and TRBJ2-1, with 9 positions matching TRBD2. The CDR3 is 18 residues long. Germline values: CDR1 LGHDT, CDR2 YNNKEL (reference sequence). V was pared by 0 bases and J by 9 bases, with 15 bases of the junction left unmatched. CDR3 sequence: CASSQDRGSGRFGTEQFF. The CDR3 DNA reads as TGTGCCAGCAGCCAAGATCGGGGTAGCGGGAGATTCGGGACTGAGCAGTTCTTC.

The chain links TRBV20-1 to TRBJ2-1, with 11 bases identical to TRBD2. The CDR3 totals 19 residues. The V gene end was trimmed by 6 bases and the J gene end by 3 bases; junction bases not matched to a gene: 19. Germline CDR1 DFQATT, CDR2 SNEGSKA (reference sequence). The CDR3 loop reads CSAPFAGGTSGLYYNEQFF. DNA for the CDR3: TGCAGTGCCCCATTTGCAGGCGGGACTAGCGGACTTTACTACAATGAGCAGTTCTTC.

This clonotype was recorded at least ten times. The gene calls are TRBV12-3 or TRBV12-4 and TRBJ1-6, with D possibly being TRBD1 (6 bases). Deletions cut 7 bases from V and 0 bases from J, with 16 bases between. This CDR3 has 17 amino acids. The CDR3 loop reads CASTWDTKSSYNSPLHF. In nucleotides, the CDR3 is TGTGCCAGCACCTGGGACACCAAGAGCTCCTATAATTCACCCCTCCACTTT.

This clonotype turned up a few times. V is TRBV10-3 and J is TRBJ1-2; D is possibly TRBD1 (5 bases). V was trimmed by 2 bases and J by 4 bases, leaving 11 bases between them. The CDR3 has 14 residues. Germline assignment: CDR1 ENHRY and CDR2 SYGVKD. The CDR3 DNA reads as TGTGCCATCAGTGAGACACAAGGGGTCTATGGCTACACCTTC. This sequence encodes CAISETQGVYGYTF.

The chain links TRBV11-2 to TRBJ1-5; D perhaps matches TRBD1 (6 bases). The CDR3 runs to 15 residues. V was trimmed by 0 bases and J by 7 bases, leaving 13 bases between them. Germline CDR1 reads SGHAT; CDR2 reads FQNNGV. The CDR3 is CASSLEGGNEQPQHF. The CDR3 bases are TGTGCCAGCAGCTTAGAAGGGGGTAATGAACAGCCCCAGCATTTT.

This clonotype turned up a few times. The chain has TRBV19 and TRBJ1-6; D might be TRBD1 (6 bases). CDR3 length: 15 residues. Germline V CDR1 and CDR2: LNHDA, SQIVND (reference sequence). Trimming shortened V by 6 bases and J by 8 bases, and 17 bases separated the two germline ends. For the CDR3, the DNA is TGTGCCAGTAGCCAACAGGGAGTCGGATATTCACCCCTCCACTTT. Translation: CASSQQGVGYSPLHF.

This clonotype was counted only a few times. The V gene is TRBV6-1, the J gene TRBJ2-7, with 9 bases fitting TRBD2. CDR3 length: 14 residues. Unmatched junction bases numbered 7, after V lost 8 bases and J lost 2 bases. Per germline, CDR1 MNHNS and CDR2 SASEGT. CDR3 nucleotides: TGTGCCAGCTCGCGGGGGGGGGGAACCTACGAGCAGTACTTC. Translating gives CASSRGGGTYEQYF.

The sample holds one count of this clonotype. This rearrangement joins TRBV12-3 or TRBV12-4 to TRBJ2-1; 14 bases match TRBD2. This CDR3 spans 18 amino acids. Germline trimming cut 4 bases from V and 7 bases from J; bases unmatched to any gene: 12. In DNA form, the CDR3 reads TGTGCCAGCAGTTCCGGGACTAGCGGGAGAATAAATCGAAATGAGCAGTTCTTC. This sequence encodes CASSSGTSGRINRNEQFF.

This rearrangement joins TRBV5-1 to TRBJ2-7; possible D gene TRBD1, 6 bases. CDR3 length: 13 amino acids. Trimming shortened V by 4 bases and J by 5 bases, and 13 bases separated the two germline ends. CDR1 is SGHRS, CDR2 YFSETQ, per germline. Here the CDR3 DNA reads TGCGCCAGCAGCGTACAGGGTTTCCACGAGCAGTACTTC. It codes for CASSVQGFHEQYF.

This clonotype has at least ten counts. This chain joins TRBV5-1 and TRBJ2-5; TRBD2 agrees at 13 bases. The CDR3 has 17 amino acids. V lost 4 bases and J lost 5; bases outside the gene matches: 11. Germline CDR1 is SGHRS and CDR2 is YFSETQ. The CDR3 reads CASSLGLAGVKRETQYF. CDR3 DNA sequence: TGCGCCAGCAGCCTAGGACTAGCGGGAGTTAAGAGGGAGACCCAGTACTTC.

The J gene is TRBJ1-6, the V gene TRBV12-3 or TRBV12-4, with 9 nucleotides matching TRBD1. The CDR3 runs to 14 residues. The V gene end was trimmed by 7 bases and the J gene end by 10 bases; junction bases not matched to a gene: 8. CDR3 sequence: CASTQTGQGSPLHF. The CDR3 DNA is TGTGCCAGCACCCAAACGGGACAGGGCTCACCCCTCCACTTT.

This clonotype was seen at least ten times. The chain is built from TRBV5-1 and TRBJ2-3; 8 bases line up with TRBD1. The CDR3 runs to 13 residues. Unmatched junction bases numbered 7, after V lost 4 bases and J lost 9 bases. The germline V gene encodes CDR1 SGHRS and CDR2 YFSETQ. CDR3 coding DNA: TGCGCCAGCAGCGTGGGCAGGGGGCGGACGCAGTATTTT. Amino acids: CASSVGRGRTQYF.

The chain recombines TRBV6-1 with TRBJ1-6; 7 bases agree with TRBD1. Germline V gene sequence: CDR1 MNHNS, CDR2 SASEGT. The CDR3 has 13 amino acids. V shed 6 bases and J 10 bases; nucleotides not matched to a gene: 6. This chain's CDR3 is CASRTGEVSPLHF. The CDR3 bases are TGTGCCAGCAGAACAGGGGAAGTCTCACCCCTCCACTTT.

The table lists this clonotype with many counts. The rearrangement uses TRBV7-2 and TRBJ2-5, with 7 bases fitting TRBD1. The CDR3 is 14 amino acids. Germline values: CDR1 SGHTA, CDR2 FQGNSA. After removal of 5 bases from V and 7 bases from J, the junction contained 10 bases not matched to a gene. CDR3 in DNA: TGTGCCAGCAGCACCATGACAGGGATGGGGACCCAGTACTTC. Residues: CASSTMTGMGTQYF.

This clonotype came up many times. The genes are TRBV11-2 and TRBJ2-7; D is unclear. This CDR3 has 13 amino acids. V was trimmed by 1 base and J by 2 bases, leaving 6 bases between them. CDR1 is SGHAT, CDR2 FQNNGV, per germline. Written as DNA, the CDR3 is TGTGCCAGCAGCTTAGTGCCTGCCTACGAGCAGTACTTC. Translating it yields CASSLVPAYEQYF. The variable domain in full, completed from reference TRBV11-2 and TRBJ2-7, reads EAGVAQSPRYKIIEKRQSVAFWCNPISGHATLYWYQQILGQGPKLLIQFQNNGVVDDSQLPKDRFSAERLKGVDSTLKIQPAKLEDSAVYLCASSLVPAYEQYFGPGTRLTVT.

This clonotype was counted ten times or more. V and J are TRBV2 and TRBJ2-7, with 7 bases lining up with TRBD2. The ends lost 4 bases at V and 3 bases at J; junction bases unmatched: 18. Germline lookup yields CDR1 SNHLY and CDR2 FYNNEI. This CDR3 is 18 amino acids long. Written as DNA, the CDR3 is TGTGCCAGCAGTGGAACGGACCACGACCGGGACTATAACTACGAGCAGTACTTC. As protein: CASSGTDHDRDYNYEQYF.

The genes are TRBV4-1 and TRBJ1-6; D remains unclear. Germline CDR1 is MGHRA and CDR2 is YSYEKL. The V and J ends lost 0 bases and 8 bases respectively, with 17 bases between them. The CDR3 spans 17 residues. This CDR3 is CASSQEDKGWSDSPLHF. The CDR3 coding sequence is TGCGCCAGCAGCCAAGAGGATAAAGGGTGGTCGGATTCACCCCTCCACTTT.

There are many counts of this clonotype. The V call is TRBV6-2 or TRBV6-3, the J call TRBJ2-1, with D possibly matching TRBD2 (6 bases). Trimming took off 7 bases at V and 2 bases at J, with 15 bases between the two ends. Germline assignment: CDR1 MNHEY and CDR2 SVGEGT. This CDR3 is 15 amino acids long. This CDR3 reads CASNIAEPPYNEQFF. For the CDR3, the DNA is TGTGCCAGCAATATAGCGGAACCGCCCTACAATGAGCAGTTCTTC.

This clonotype was seen ten or more times. V is TRBV28 and J is TRBJ1-6; D remains ambiguous. V was trimmed by 3 bases and J by 0 bases, leaving 9 bases between them. Germline V gene sequence: CDR1 MDHEN, CDR2 SYDVKM. CDR3 length: 16 amino acids. The CDR3 DNA follows: TGTGCCAGCAGTTTCACCGGGAGCTCCTATAATTCACCCCTCCACTTT. It encodes CASSFTGSSYNSPLHF.

This clonotype showed up many times. The chain joins TRBV11-2 to TRBJ2-1; D is uncertain. This CDR3 comprises 15 residues. The V and J ends lost 5 bases and 4 bases respectively, with 15 bases between them. Germline V gene sequence: CDR1 SGHAT, CDR2 FQNNGV. CDR3 bases: TGTGCCAGCAGCACCGAATGGTCGGAATACAATGAGCAGTTCTTC. Translation: CASSTEWSEYNEQFF.

The table lists this clonotype with many counts. The genes are TRBV7-2 and TRBJ2-1; D might be TRBD2 (5 bases). This CDR3 has 17 residues. Germline-derived CDR1 and CDR2 are SGHTA and FQGNSA. The V end lost 1 base, the J end lost 2 bases, and 15 bases lay between the germline ends. The CDR3 DNA is TGTGCCAGCAGCTTAGTAGTCCTAGCTTCTGCCTACAATGAGCAGTTCTTC. Protein product: CASSLVVLASAYNEQFF. The entire variable domain, with the rest obtained from reference TRBV7-2 and TRBJ2-1, is as follows: GAGVSQSPSNKVTEKGKDVELRCDPISGHTALYWYRQSLGQGLEFLIYFQGNSAPDKSGLPSDRFSAERTGGSVSTLTIQRTQQEDSAVYLCASSLVVLASAYNEQFFGPGTRLTVL.